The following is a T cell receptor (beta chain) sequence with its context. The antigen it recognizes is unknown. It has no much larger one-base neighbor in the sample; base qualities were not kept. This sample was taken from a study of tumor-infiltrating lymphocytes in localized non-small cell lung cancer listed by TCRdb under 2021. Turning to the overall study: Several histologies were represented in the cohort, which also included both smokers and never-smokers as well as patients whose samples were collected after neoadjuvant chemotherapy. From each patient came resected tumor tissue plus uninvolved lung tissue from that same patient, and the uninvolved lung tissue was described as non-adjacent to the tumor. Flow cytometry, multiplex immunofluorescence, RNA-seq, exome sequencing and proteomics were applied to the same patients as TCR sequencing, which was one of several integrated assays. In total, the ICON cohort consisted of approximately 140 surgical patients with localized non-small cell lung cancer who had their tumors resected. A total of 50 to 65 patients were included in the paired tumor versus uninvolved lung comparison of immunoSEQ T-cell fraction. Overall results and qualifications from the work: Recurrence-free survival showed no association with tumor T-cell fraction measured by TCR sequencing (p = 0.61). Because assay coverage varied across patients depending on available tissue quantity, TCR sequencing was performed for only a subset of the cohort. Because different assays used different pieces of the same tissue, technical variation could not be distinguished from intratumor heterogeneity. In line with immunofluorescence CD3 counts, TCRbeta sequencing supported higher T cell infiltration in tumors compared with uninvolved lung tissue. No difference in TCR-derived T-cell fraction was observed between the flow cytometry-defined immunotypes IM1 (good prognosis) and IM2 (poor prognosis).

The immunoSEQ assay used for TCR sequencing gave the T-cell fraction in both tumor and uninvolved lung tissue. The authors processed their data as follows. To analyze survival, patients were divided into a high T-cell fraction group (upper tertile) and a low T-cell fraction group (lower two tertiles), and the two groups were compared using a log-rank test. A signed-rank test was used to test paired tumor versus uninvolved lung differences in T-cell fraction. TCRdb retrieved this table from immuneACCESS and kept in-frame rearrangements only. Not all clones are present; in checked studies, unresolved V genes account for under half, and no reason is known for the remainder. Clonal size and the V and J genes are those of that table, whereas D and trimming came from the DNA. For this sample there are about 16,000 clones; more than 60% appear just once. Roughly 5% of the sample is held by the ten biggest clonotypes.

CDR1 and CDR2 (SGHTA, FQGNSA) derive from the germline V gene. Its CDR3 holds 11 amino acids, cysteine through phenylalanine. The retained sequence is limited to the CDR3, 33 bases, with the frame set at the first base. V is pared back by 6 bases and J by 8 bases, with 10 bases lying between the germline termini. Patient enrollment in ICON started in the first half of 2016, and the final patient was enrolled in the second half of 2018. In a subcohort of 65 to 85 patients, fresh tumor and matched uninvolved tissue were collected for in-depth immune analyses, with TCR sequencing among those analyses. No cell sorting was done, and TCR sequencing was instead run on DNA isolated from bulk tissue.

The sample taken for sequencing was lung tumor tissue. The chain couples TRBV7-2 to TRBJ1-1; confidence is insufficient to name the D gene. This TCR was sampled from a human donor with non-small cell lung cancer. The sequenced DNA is TGTGCCAGCAGGAAGGTCGCCGAAGCTTTCTTT. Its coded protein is CASRKVAEAFF.